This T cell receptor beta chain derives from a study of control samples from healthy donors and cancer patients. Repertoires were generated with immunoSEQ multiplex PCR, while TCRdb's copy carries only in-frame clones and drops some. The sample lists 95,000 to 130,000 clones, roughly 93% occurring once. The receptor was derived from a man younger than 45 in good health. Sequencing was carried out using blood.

CDR3 in DNA: TGCGCCAGCACCGGATCTATTTGGGGAAACACTGAAGCTTTCTTT. Translating gives CASTGSIWGNTEAFF. The V call is TRBV5-1, the J call TRBJ1-1; D is ambiguous. The CDR3 has 15 amino acids. Trimming cost V 6 bases and J 2 bases, with 17 bases left between them. The germline gives CDR1 SGHRS, CDR2 YFSETQ. The complete variable domain, with remaining parts taken from reference TRBV5-1 and TRBJ1-1, reads KAGVTQTPRYLIKTRGQQVTLSCSPISGHRSVSWYQQTPGQGLQFLFEYFSETQRNKGNFPGRFSGRQFSNSRSEMNVSTLELGDSALYLCASTGSIWGNTEAFFGQGTRLTVV.